This TCR beta chain was identified in a study of cytomegalovirus exposure and HLA in healthy donors. A remark on this clone: Its antigen is unknown.

Study-wide findings and caveats: Several of the most significant clusters were apparently associated with common viral pathogens in a later analysis.

There are 16 residues in the CDR3. Germline V gene sequence: CDR1 MNHEY, CDR2 SMNVEV (reference sequence). The J segment lost 4 bases and the V segment lost 1 base, leaving 6 bases of the junction unmatched. PCR involved 60 Vbeta and 13 Jbeta primers. Sequenced by immunoSEQ multiplex PCR; TCRdb stores in-frame clones only, minus some. Seen here are around 160,000 clones, roughly 80% observed once, and the top ten hold 13%. The clonotype comes from a middle-aged man in good health and CMV-seropositive. V and J are TRBV27 and TRBJ2-7; 11 bases map to TRBD2. The sample consisted of PBMCs. The CDR3 bases are TGTGCCAGCAGTTTATGGCTAGCGGGAGGCCTTTACGAGCAGTACTTC. It yields the protein CASSLWLAGGLYEQYF.